The 29 T cell receptor beta chains below all came from one sample that was sequenced in a study of blood T cell repertoires in COVID-19. Profiled with immunoSEQ multiplex PCR; TCRdb holds only in-frame clones, not every one. Of 200,000 to 250,000 clones in the sample, 84% are singletons; the top ten hold 4.5% to 6%. The sample comprised peripheral blood. The receptors shown here come from an older woman who had recovered from COVID-19.

This chain uses TRBV2 with TRBJ2-2; a possible D gene is TRBD1 (5 bases). CDR3 size: 12 residues. V was trimmed by 3 bases and J by 7 bases, leaving 6 bases between them. CDR1 is SNHLY, CDR2 FYNNEI, per germline. The CDR3 sequence is CASSDQGGELFF. CDR3 nucleotides: TGTGCCAGCAGTGATCAGGGCGGGGAGCTGTTTTTT.

The V and J genes are TRBV27 and TRBJ1-1, with 9 positions matching TRBD1. V lost 2 bases to trimming and J lost 4 bases; unmatched junction nucleotides: 5. The CDR3 has 15 residues. Germline lookup yields CDR1 MNHEY and CDR2 SMNVEV (reference sequence). Written as DNA, the CDR3 is TGTGCCAGCAGTTTACAGCGACAGGGGGGCACTGAAGCTTTCTTT. This gives the protein CASSLQRQGGTEAFF.

V and J are TRBV7-2 and TRBJ1-2; 7 nucleotides line up with TRBD1. Germline CDR1 reads SGHTA; CDR2 reads FQGNSA. J lost 2 bases, V lost 9 bases, and 3 bases had no gene match. The CDR3 sequence is 12 residues long. In DNA, the CDR3 is TGTGCCAGAACAGGGGTGAACTATGGCTACACCTTC. Its protein product is CARTGVNYGYTF.

Only one count was recorded for this clone. The chain combines TRBV18 with TRBJ2-3, with 13 bases identical to TRBD2. The germline gives CDR1 KGHSH, CDR2 LQKENI. The ends lost 5 bases at V and 3 bases at J; junction bases unmatched: 2. The CDR3 sequence is 15 residues long. The CDR3 spells CASSGLAGETDTQYF. In DNA, the CDR3 is TGTGCCAGCTCAGGACTAGCGGGGGAGACAGATACGCAGTATTTT.

The chain recombines TRBV10-3 with TRBJ1-2, with 8 bases identical to TRBD1. The V gene's germline CDR1 is ENHRY and CDR2 SYGVKD. V shed 3 bases, J shed 4 bases, and the junction held 10 bases outside the gene matches. CDR3 length: 16 amino acids. The CDR3 sequence is CAISDPIGQGGYGYTF. The CDR3 nucleotides read TGTGCCATCAGTGACCCAATAGGACAGGGAGGCTATGGCTACACCTTC.

V is TRBV11-2 and J is TRBJ2-2; D not certain. V lost 3 bases to trimming and J lost 5 bases, with 13 bases between them. The CDR3 totals 15 residues. Germline V gene lookup returns CDR1 SGHAT and CDR2 FQNNGV. CDR3 sequence (DNA): TGTGCCAGCAGCTTCGGTGCTTCGAGGACCGGGGAGCTGTTTTTT. Translation gives CASSFGASRTGELFF.

The V call is TRBV7-9, the J call TRBJ2-5; D is perhaps TRBD2 (7 bases). V was clipped by 1 base and J by 3 bases, with 24 bases between them. The CDR3 extends over 19 amino acids. Germline-derived CDR1 and CDR2 are SEHNR and FQNEAQ (reference sequence). The CDR3, as DNA: TGTGCCAGCAGCTTAGTTTTCGGACTAGGATCCGGGACAAAAGAGACCCAGTACTTC. It encodes CASSLVFGLGSGTKETQYF. Full variable domain (outside the CDR3, taken from reference TRBV7-9 and TRBJ2-5): DTGVSQNPRHKITKRGQNVTFRCDPISEHNRLYWYRQTLGQGPEFLTYFQNEAQLEKSRLLSDRFSAERPKGSFSTLEIQRTEQGDSAMYLCASSLVFGLGSGTKETQYFGPGTRLLVL.

This sequence joins TRBV27 and TRBJ2-5; a possible D gene is TRBD2 (7 bases). The V gene's germline CDR1 is MNHEY and CDR2 SMNVEV (reference sequence). The CDR3 totals 14 residues. Trimming left V 0 bases short and J 5 bases short, with 10 bases between. This chain's CDR3 is CASSLSRGGETQYF. The DNA of the CDR3 is TGTGCCAGCAGTTTATCCAGGGGAGGGGAGACCCAGTACTTC.

The CDR3 DNA follows: TGCAGTGCTAGTTCCGCGCAGGATGAAAAACTGTTTTTT. Its protein is CSASSAQDEKLFF. This rearrangement joins TRBV20-1 to TRBJ1-4, with unresolved D. This CDR3 spans 13 amino acids. Trimming took 3 bases from V and 6 from J, leaving 11 bases between them. Looked up from germline, CDR1 is DFQATT and CDR2 is SNEGSKA (reference sequence).

The CDR3, as DNA: TGCGCCAGCAGCTTGGTGGCCCCTGGTAAGTTCGAGCAGTACTTC. This codes for CASSLVAPGKFEQYF. This sequence joins TRBV5-1 and TRBJ2-7; D uncertain. CDR3 length equals 15 residues. Germline V CDR1 and CDR2: SGHRS, YFSETQ. V lost 0 bases and J 6 bases, leaving 16 bases between the germline ends.

This chain links TRBV19 with TRBJ1-4; D is undetermined. CDR1 is LNHDA, CDR2 SQIVND, per germline (reference sequence). The CDR3 spans 12 residues. Trimming left V 6 bases short and J 4 bases short, with 6 bases between. Written as DNA, the CDR3 is TGTGCCAGTAGACAGATTAATGAAAAACTGTTTTTT. Residues: CASRQINEKLFF. Using reference TRBV19 and TRBJ1-4 for the parts outside the CDR3, the full variable domain is DGGITQSPKYLFRKEGQNVTLSCEQNLNHDAMYWYRQDPGQGLRLIYYSQIVNDFQKGDIAEGYSVSREKKESFPLTVTSAQKNPTAFYLCASRQINEKLFFGSGTQLSVL.

This chain joins TRBV9 and TRBJ2-1; TRBD2 aligns across 7 bases. V was pared by 3 bases and J by 11 bases, with 2 bases of the junction left unmatched. This CDR3 contains 11 residues. CDR1 and CDR2 (germline): SGDLS, YYNGEE. CDR3 protein: CASSGAGKQFF. CDR3 sequence (DNA): TGTGCCAGCAGCGGAGCGGGGAAGCAGTTCTTC.

The chain carries TRBV6-5 and TRBJ1-2; D remains ambiguous. The CDR3 sequence is 12 residues long. Trimming took off 6 bases at V and 4 bases at J, with 9 bases between the two ends. CDR1 and CDR2 (germline): MNHEY, SVGAGI. The CDR3 region is CASSESIYGYTF. The CDR3 DNA sequence: TGTGCCAGCAGCGAGTCGATCTATGGCTACACCTTC.

This clone has just one count. The J gene is TRBJ1-2, the V gene TRBV11-2, with 7 bases that match TRBD1. With 4 bases clipped from V and 0 bases from J, the junction kept 14 bases outside the gene matches. The CDR3 has 18 amino acids. Germline V lookup: CDR1 SGHAT, CDR2 FQNNGV. The CDR3 loop is CASSSLTGLLRANYGYTF. CDR3 sequence (DNA): TGTGCCAGCAGCTCCCTGACAGGGTTATTGAGAGCTAACTATGGCTACACCTTC.

This sequence joins TRBV6-6 and TRBJ1-1; unclear D gene. Germline V gene lookup returns CDR1 MNHNY and CDR2 SVGAGI (reference sequence). The CDR3 totals 15 residues. Trimming shortened V by 0 bases and J by 2 bases, and 10 bases separated the two germline ends. CDR3 sequence: CASSYSGQENTEAFF. The CDR3 nucleotides are TGTGCCAGCAGTTACTCCGGCCAGGAAAACACTGAAGCTTTCTTT.

V usage is TRBV18 and J usage is TRBJ1-2; D possibly corresponds to TRBD1 (6 bases). CDR1 is KGHSH, CDR2 LQKENI, per germline. Trimming removed 2 bases at V and 7 bases at J, with 17 bases between. The CDR3 has 15 amino acids. DNA for the CDR3: TGTGCCAGCTCACCAATTACAGGGAATCCGGGTGGCTACACCTTC. It encodes CASSPITGNPGGYTF.

The count of this clone is one. This rearrangement joins TRBV5-1 to TRBJ1-2; TRBD1 agrees at 11 bases. The CDR3 covers 15 residues. Germline V gives CDR1 SGHRS, CDR2 YFSETQ. Unmatched junction bases numbered 2, after V lost 2 bases and J lost 2 bases. CDR3 loop: CASSLGTGGNYGYTF. The CDR3 bases are TGCGCCAGCAGCTTAGGGACAGGGGGGAACTATGGCTACACCTTC.

The chain carries TRBV2 and TRBJ1-2, with 9 positions matching TRBD1. The CDR3 has 14 amino acids. V shed 6 bases and J 6 bases; nucleotides not matched to a gene: 8. The V gene's germline CDR1 is SNHLY and CDR2 FYNNEI. The chain's CDR3 is CASRSMGQGHGYTF. The CDR3 DNA reads as TGTGCCAGCAGGTCAATGGGACAGGGACATGGCTACACCTTC.

The CDR3: CASSLAVSGLTISYEQYF. The CDR3 DNA is TGTGCCAGCAGCTTAGCGGTTTCGGGTCTAACCATCTCCTACGAGCAGTACTTC. The chain combines TRBV7-2 with TRBJ2-7; no reliable D call. V shed 0 bases and J shed 0 bases, with 18 bases lying between them. This CDR3 is built from 18 residues. The germline V gene has CDR1 SGHTA and CDR2 FQGNSA.

This clone was detected only a few times. The chain links TRBV5-4 to TRBJ2-7; 8 bases are a match to TRBD1. V dropped 5 bases and J dropped 4; count of bases not matched to a gene: 8. Germline loops: CDR1 SGHNT, CDR2 YYREEE (reference sequence). This CDR3 contains 14 residues. The CDR3 DNA follows: TGTGCCAGCAGTCCGACAGGGGTTGGATACGAGCAGTACTTC. This gives the protein CASSPTGVGYEQYF.

This clone turned up a few times. This chain links TRBV7-2 with TRBJ2-4; 9 nucleotides match TRBD1. The CDR3 has 14 residues. Losses at the gene ends were 0 bases for V and 8 bases for J; bases not matched to a gene: 2. Germline assignment: CDR1 SGHTA and CDR2 FQGNSA. The CDR3 sequence is CASSLATGGDIQYF. Here the CDR3 DNA reads TGTGCCAGCAGCTTAGCGACAGGGGGGGACATTCAGTACTTC.

The chain carries TRBV29-1 and TRBJ1-2, with a tentative D call TRBD1 (6 bases). Germline lookup yields CDR1 SQVTM and CDR2 ANQGSEA. Trimming removed 4 bases from V and 5 bases from J, with 11 bases in between. The CDR3 consists of 12 residues. The CDR3 loop reads CSVVGDTYGYTF. DNA of the CDR3: TGCAGCGTTGTTGGGGACACGTATGGCTACACCTTC.

This chain links TRBV2 with TRBJ2-2; no reliable D call. Germline CDR1 SNHLY, CDR2 FYNNEI. The CDR3 consists of 13 residues. With 5 bases removed from V and 6 bases from J, the gap between germline ends came to 10 bases. The CDR3 coding sequence is TGTGCCAGCAGTTTCACTACGGCCGGGGAGCTGTTTTTT. Translating gives CASSFTTAGELFF.

This clone was recorded only once. The chain is built from TRBV7-9 and TRBJ1-1, with TRBD1 matching 7 bases. The CDR3 contains 13 residues. V was clipped by 4 bases and J by 4 bases; unmatched bases: 3. Germline V gives CDR1 SEHNR, CDR2 FQNEAQ (reference sequence). The CDR3 DNA reads TGTGCCAGCAGCTCCTACAGGGGCACTGAAGCTTTCTTT. It encodes CASSSYRGTEAFF.

The rearrangement joins TRBV2 to TRBJ2-6; 7 bases are a match to TRBD1. The CDR3 runs to 17 residues. V trimming: 2 bases; J trimming: 0 bases; junction bases outside the gene matches: 4. Germline V gene lookup returns CDR1 SNHLY and CDR2 FYNNEI. Here the CDR3 reads CASSESAGGSGANVLTF. DNA of the CDR3: TGTGCCAGCAGTGAATCAGCAGGGGGCTCTGGGGCCAACGTCCTGACTTTC.

This clone has more than one count but fewer than ten. This CDR3 reads CASSQARLGKPYEQYF. The CDR3 bases are TGCGCCAGCAGCCAAGCGAGACTAGGGAAGCCCTACGAGCAGTACTTC. The chain recombines TRBV4-1 with TRBJ2-7; D is possibly TRBD2 (6 bases). The CDR3 is 16 amino acids. With 1 base removed from V and 2 bases from J, the gap between germline ends came to 15 bases. CDR1 is MGHRA, CDR2 YSYEKL, per germline.

The CDR3 nucleotides are TGTGCCAGCCGCCAATCAGGGACAGGGTGGGCTTTCTTT. Translating gives CASRQSGTGWAFF. The V call is TRBV6-5, the J call TRBJ1-1; 9 nucleotides align to TRBD1. V was clipped by 8 bases and J by 11 bases; unmatched bases: 12. Germline V gene lookup returns CDR1 MNHEY and CDR2 SVGAGI. The CDR3 spans 13 residues.

This sequence joins TRBV30 and TRBJ2-1; D may be TRBD1 (6 bases). CDR3 length: 15 amino acids. From germline, CDR1 is GTSNPN and CDR2 SVGIG (reference sequence). Trimming took off 0 bases at V and 2 bases at J, with 11 bases between the two ends. In nucleotides, the CDR3 is TGTGCCTGGAGTGTGGAGGACAGTCCCTACAATGAGCAGTTCTTC. This encodes CAWSVEDSPYNEQFF.

The V call is TRBV3-1 (or the pseudogene TRBV3-2), the J call TRBJ1-4; D remains ambiguous. V lost 0 bases and J 8 bases, leaving 4 bases between the germline ends. CDR3 length equals 12 residues. Germline V CDR1 and CDR2: LGHDT, YNNKEL (reference sequence). For the CDR3, the DNA is TGTGCCAGCAGCCAAGAAGAGGAAAAACTGTTTTTT. This codes for CASSQEEEKLFF.